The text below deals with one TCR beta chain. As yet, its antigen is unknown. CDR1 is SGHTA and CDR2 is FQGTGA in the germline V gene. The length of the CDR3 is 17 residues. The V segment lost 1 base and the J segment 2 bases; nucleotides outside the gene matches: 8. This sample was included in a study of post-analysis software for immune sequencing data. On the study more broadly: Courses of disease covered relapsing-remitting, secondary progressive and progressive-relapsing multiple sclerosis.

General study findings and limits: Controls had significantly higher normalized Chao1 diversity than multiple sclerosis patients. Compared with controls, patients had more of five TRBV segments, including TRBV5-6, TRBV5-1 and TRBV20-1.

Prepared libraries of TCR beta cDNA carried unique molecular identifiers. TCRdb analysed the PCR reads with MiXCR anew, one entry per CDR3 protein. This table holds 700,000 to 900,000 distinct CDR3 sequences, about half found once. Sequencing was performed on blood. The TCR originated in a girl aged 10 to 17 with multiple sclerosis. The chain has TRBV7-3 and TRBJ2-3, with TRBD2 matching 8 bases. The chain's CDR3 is CASSLIGREAYTDTQYF. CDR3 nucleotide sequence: TGTGCCAGCAGCTTAATAGGGCGGGAGGCCTACACAGATACGCAGTATTTT.